The TCR beta chain described here comes from a study of OX40 agonist ivuxolimab in advanced cancers. Overall study: Patients in dose escalation had liver, melanoma, kidney or head and neck cancers. Overall study findings and caveats: In CD8+ T cells, expanded clones were on average more numerous than in CD4+.

Clones were read by immunoSEQ multiplex PCR, and TCRdb kept only the in-frame ones, dropping some. The repertoire has under 70,000 clones, roughly 90% of them found once; the top ten carry approximately 0.62%. To note about this clone: Its antigen is as yet unknown.

Sampling times: baseline, cycle 4 day 1, cycle 7 day 1. Trimming pared 3 bases from V and 5 bases from J, leaving 13 bases between. From germline, CDR1 is KGHSH and CDR2 LQKENI. The CDR3 totals 14 residues. The source was CD4+ or CD8+ T cells sorted from blood, collected in a trial of the OX40 agonist ivuxolimab. The rearrangement joins TRBV18 to TRBJ1-1, with a possible D match to TRBD1 (5 bases). The sequence derives from an adult with an advanced solid tumor such as melanoma, head and neck, liver or kidney cancer. Here the CDR3 reads CASSPRGLRTEAFF. CDR3 bases: TGTGCCAGCTCACCGAGGGGTCTCAGGACTGAAGCTTTCTTT.